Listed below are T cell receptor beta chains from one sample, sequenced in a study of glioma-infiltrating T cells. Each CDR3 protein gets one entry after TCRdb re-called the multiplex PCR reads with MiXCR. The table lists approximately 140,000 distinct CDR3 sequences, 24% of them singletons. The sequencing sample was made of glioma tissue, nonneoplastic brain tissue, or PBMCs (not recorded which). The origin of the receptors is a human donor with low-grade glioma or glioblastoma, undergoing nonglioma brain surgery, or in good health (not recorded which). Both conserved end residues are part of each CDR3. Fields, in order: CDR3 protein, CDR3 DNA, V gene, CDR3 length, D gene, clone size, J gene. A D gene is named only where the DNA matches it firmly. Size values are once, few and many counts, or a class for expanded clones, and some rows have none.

CDR3aa: CASSFTGTNEKLFF; CDR3nt: TGTGCCAGCAGCTTCACAGGGACTAATGAAAAACTGTTTTTT; v_gene: TRBV7-2; len: 14; d_gene: .; abundance: .; j_gene: TRBJ1-4
CDR3aa: CASSSRTPGEQYF; CDR3nt: TGTGCCAGCAGTTCCCGGACACCCGGAGAGCAGTACTTC; v_gene: TRBV28; len: 13; d_gene: .; abundance: .; j_gene: TRBJ2-5
CDR3aa: CASRPRGLYYGYTF; CDR3nt: TGCGCCAGCCGACCCAGGGGTTTGTACTATGGCTACACCTTC; v_gene: TRBV5-1; len: 14; d_gene: .; abundance: .; j_gene: TRBJ1-2
CDR3aa: CASSISRGEKLFF; CDR3nt: TGTGCCAGTAGTATTTCCAGGGGGGAAAAACTGTTTTTT; v_gene: TRBV19; len: 13; d_gene: TRBD1; abundance: .; j_gene: TRBJ1-4
CDR3aa: CSAPQGAQETQYF; CDR3nt: TGCAGTGCTCCACAGGGGGCGCAAGAGACCCAGTACTTC; v_gene: TRBV20-1; len: 13; d_gene: TRBD1; abundance: .; j_gene: TRBJ2-5
CDR3aa: CASSQGAGLNTEAFF; CDR3nt: TGTGCCAGCAGCCAAGGCGCAGGGCTGAACACTGAAGCTTTCTTT; v_gene: TRBV14; len: 15; d_gene: .; abundance: few; j_gene: TRBJ1-1
CDR3aa: CASSPVGRGEETQYF; CDR3nt: TGTGCCAGTAGCCCTGTGGGCAGGGGGGAAGAGACCCAGTACTTC; v_gene: TRBV19; len: 15; d_gene: .; abundance: few; j_gene: TRBJ2-5
CDR3aa: CASSRGGTGISNQPQHF; CDR3nt: TGTGCCAGCAGCCGGGGGGGGACAGGGATAAGCAATCAGCCCCAGCATTTT; v_gene: TRBV7-2; len: 17; d_gene: TRBD1; abundance: .; j_gene: TRBJ1-5
CDR3aa: CATCLSSTGELFF; CDR3nt: TGTGCCACTTGTCTATCTAGCACCGGGGAGCTGTTTTTT; v_gene: TRBV12-3/TRBV12-4; len: 13; d_gene: .; abundance: .; j_gene: TRBJ2-2
CDR3aa: CASSPRRTGAGNQPQHF; CDR3nt: TGTGCCAGCTCACCTCGAAGGACGGGGGCCGGCAATCAGCCCCAGCATTTT; v_gene: TRBV18; len: 17; d_gene: .; abundance: .; j_gene: TRBJ1-5
CDR3aa: CSARDLGDTGHNSPLHF; CDR3nt: TGCAGTGCTAGAGATCTGGGGGACACGGGACATAATTCACCCCTCCACTTT; v_gene: TRBV20-1; len: 17; d_gene: .; abundance: .; j_gene: TRBJ1-6
CDR3aa: CAAGRDREPQESQYF; CDR3nt: TGTGCCGCGGGGAGGGACAGGGAACCCCAAGAGTCCCAGTACTTC; v_gene: TRBV2; len: 15; d_gene: TRBD1; abundance: .; j_gene: TRBJ2-5
CDR3aa: CASSLRWNQPQHF; CDR3nt: TGCGCCAGCAGCCTAAGGTGGAATCAGCCCCAGCATTTT; v_gene: TRBV5-1; len: 13; d_gene: .; abundance: many; j_gene: TRBJ1-5
CDR3aa: CASSHLPGLAAKCTDTQYF; CDR3nt: TGTGCCAGCAGTCACCTCCCGGGACTAGCGGCAAAATGCACAGATACGCAGTATTTT; v_gene: TRBV7-9; len: 19; d_gene: TRBD2; abundance: .; j_gene: TRBJ2-3
CDR3aa: CSAYPGTPSQETQYF; CDR3nt: TGCAGTGCTTACCCCGGGACCCCGTCCCAAGAGACCCAGTACTTC; v_gene: TRBV20-1; len: 15; d_gene: .; abundance: many; j_gene: TRBJ2-5
CDR3aa: CASSPTGYGNTEAFF; CDR3nt: TGCGCCAGCAGCCCTACGGGTTACGGGAACACTGAAGCTTTCTTT; v_gene: TRBV5-1; len: 15; d_gene: .; abundance: .; j_gene: TRBJ1-1
CDR3aa: CASSQVLAGGEQFF; CDR3nt: TGTGCCAGCAGCCAAGTTCTAGCGGGGGGCGAGCAGTTCTTC; v_gene: TRBV3-1; len: 14; d_gene: TRBD2; abundance: many; j_gene: TRBJ2-1
CDR3aa: CASSQGHSGVYEQLF; CDR3nt: TGCGCCAGCAGCCAAGGTCACAGCGGGGTGTATGAGCAGCTCTTC; v_gene: TRBV7-3; len: 15; d_gene: TRBD2; abundance: .; j_gene: TRBJ2-1
CDR3aa: CATSRPTGGAGQETQYF; CDR3nt: TGTGCCACCAGCAGACCCACGGGGGGGGCCGGCCAAGAGACCCAGTACTTC; v_gene: TRBV15; len: 17; d_gene: TRBD2; abundance: few; j_gene: TRBJ2-5
CDR3aa: CASRSTLGSPLHF; CDR3nt: TGCGCCAGCAGATCAACTTTGGGGTCACCCCTCCACTTT; v_gene: TRBV4-1; len: 13; d_gene: .; abundance: .; j_gene: TRBJ1-6
CDR3aa: CSARDKGLGQGKGSGNTIYF; CDR3nt: TGCAGTGCTAGAGATAAGGGGCTGGGACAGGGGAAAGGGTCTGGAAACACCATATATTTT; v_gene: TRBV20-1; len: 20; d_gene: TRBD1; abundance: few; j_gene: TRBJ1-3
CDR3aa: CASSKQGASFTGTQYF; CDR3nt: TGTGCCAGCAGCAAACAGGGGGCGAGTTTCACAGGTACGCAGTATTTT; v_gene: TRBV11-3; len: 16; d_gene: TRBD1; abundance: .; j_gene: TRBJ2-3
CDR3aa: CASSLGTGDPYGYTF; CDR3nt: TGTGCCAGCAGCTTAGGGACAGGGGATCCCTATGGCTACACCTTC; v_gene: TRBV7-2; len: 15; d_gene: TRBD1; abundance: .; j_gene: TRBJ1-2
CDR3aa: CASSESPSPNYGYTF; CDR3nt: TGCGCCAGCAGTGAGTCGCCCAGTCCTAACTATGGCTACACCTTC; v_gene: TRBV10-1; len: 15; d_gene: .; abundance: few; j_gene: TRBJ1-2
CDR3aa: CASSLAKNIQYF; CDR3nt: TGTGCCAGCTCATTAGCCAAAAACATTCAGTACTTC; v_gene: TRBV2; len: 12; d_gene: .; abundance: many; j_gene: TRBJ2-4
CDR3aa: CASSQPTGRGRANYGYTF; CDR3nt: TGCGCCAGCAGCCAACCGACAGGGAGGGGAAGGGCTAACTATGGCTACACCTTC; v_gene: TRBV4-1; len: 18; d_gene: TRBD1; abundance: .; j_gene: TRBJ1-2
CDR3aa: CASSLGSGTFTDTQYF; CDR3nt: TGTGCCAGCAGCTTGGGCTCCGGAACTTTCACAGATACGCAGTATTTT; v_gene: TRBV5-4; len: 16; d_gene: .; abundance: .; j_gene: TRBJ2-3
CDR3aa: CASSVNRESNIQYF; CDR3nt: TGTGCCAGCAGTGTTAACAGGGAATCAAACATTCAGTACTTC; v_gene: TRBV6-1; len: 14; d_gene: .; abundance: many; j_gene: TRBJ2-4
CDR3aa: CATRPGSPQIHTEAFF; CDR3nt: TGTGCCACCAGACCGGGGAGCCCCCAAATCCACACTGAAGCTTTCTTT; v_gene: TRBV15; len: 16; d_gene: .; abundance: few; j_gene: TRBJ1-1
CDR3aa: CASSPDRGRGTEAFF; CDR3nt: TGTGCCAGCAGCCCTGACAGGGGCCGGGGCACTGAAGCTTTCTTT; v_gene: TRBV7-3; len: 15; d_gene: TRBD1; abundance: few; j_gene: TRBJ1-1
CDR3aa: CASSPDTTAGELFF; CDR3nt: TGTGCCAGCAGCCCCGATACGACGGCCGGGGAGCTGTTTTTT; v_gene: TRBV7-2; len: 14; d_gene: .; abundance: many; j_gene: TRBJ2-2
CDR3aa: CASSPVFGGADYGYTF; CDR3nt: TGTGCCAGCAGCCCCGTCTTTGGGGGGGCGGACTATGGCTACACCTTC; v_gene: TRBV7-9; len: 16; d_gene: .; abundance: .; j_gene: TRBJ1-2
CDR3aa: CASRLSLDRNTEAFF; CDR3nt: TGTGCCAGCAGGTTGTCCTTGGACAGAAACACTGAAGCTTTCTTT; v_gene: TRBV27; len: 15; d_gene: .; abundance: many; j_gene: TRBJ1-1
CDR3aa: CASSGGPSGGLDTQYF; CDR3nt: TGTGCCAGCAGCGGGGGGCCTAGCGGGGGATTAGATACGCAGTATTTT; v_gene: TRBV7-2; len: 16; d_gene: TRBD2; abundance: .; j_gene: TRBJ2-3
CDR3aa: CASSRDPGYSPLHF; CDR3nt: TGTGCCAGCAGCCGGGACCCGGGTTACTCACCCCTCCACTTT; v_gene: TRBV7-3; len: 14; d_gene: .; abundance: few; j_gene: TRBJ1-6
CDR3aa: CAGSSHRGGDMSTDTQYF; CDR3nt: TGTGCCGGCAGCTCGCATCGCGGGGGTGACATGAGCACAGATACGCAGTATTTT; v_gene: TRBV7-9; len: 18; d_gene: TRBD2; abundance: few; j_gene: TRBJ2-3
CDR3aa: CSAQTGTSGGANEQFF; CDR3nt: TGCAGTGCACAGACCGGGACTAGCGGGGGGGCAAATGAGCAGTTCTTC; v_gene: TRBV20-1; len: 16; d_gene: TRBD2; abundance: few; j_gene: TRBJ2-1
CDR3aa: CASLQGLDGYTF; CDR3nt: TGTGCCAGCCTCCAAGGGCTCGACGGCTACACCTTC; v_gene: TRBV28; len: 12; d_gene: .; abundance: .; j_gene: TRBJ1-2
CDR3aa: CASSLEQGGYGYTF; CDR3nt: TGTGCCAGCAGCTTAGAACAGGGGGGATATGGCTACACCTTC; v_gene: TRBV7-9; len: 14; d_gene: TRBD1; abundance: few; j_gene: TRBJ1-2
CDR3aa: CASSQDLRPSGGFRNEQFF; CDR3nt: TGCGCCAGCAGCCAAGATCTTCGTCCTAGCGGGGGGTTTAGGAATGAGCAGTTCTTC; v_gene: TRBV4-1; len: 19; d_gene: TRBD2; abundance: .; j_gene: TRBJ2-1
CDR3aa: CASSPVTSGQETQYF; CDR3nt: TGTGCCAGCAGCCCCGTGACTAGCGGGCAAGAGACCCAGTACTTC; v_gene: TRBV27; len: 15; d_gene: TRBD2; abundance: .; j_gene: TRBJ2-5
CDR3aa: CASSLDTRTVDPQYF; CDR3nt: TGTGCCAGCAGTTTGGACACCAGGACCGTCGACCCACAGTACTTC; v_gene: TRBV6-1; len: 15; d_gene: .; abundance: many; j_gene: TRBJ2-4
CDR3aa: CASSSGLNTIYF; CDR3nt: TGTGCCAGCAGCTCAGGATTAAACACCATATATTTT; v_gene: TRBV7-9; len: 12; d_gene: .; abundance: .; j_gene: TRBJ1-3
CDR3aa: CSARDPGSGANVLTF; CDR3nt: TGCAGTGCTAGAGATCCAGGGTCGGGGGCCAACGTCCTGACTTTC; v_gene: TRBV20-1; len: 15; d_gene: .; abundance: .; j_gene: TRBJ2-6
CDR3aa: CASRKTGGAWDTEAFF; CDR3nt: TGTGCCAGCAGGAAAACAGGGGGCGCTTGGGACACTGAAGCTTTCTTT; v_gene: TRBV6-1; len: 16; d_gene: TRBD1; abundance: many; j_gene: TRBJ1-1
CDR3aa: CASSPSRTLRSGYTF; CDR3nt: TGTGCCAGCAGCCCGAGTAGGACCTTGAGGAGTGGCTACACCTTC; v_gene: TRBV14; len: 15; d_gene: .; abundance: few; j_gene: TRBJ1-2
CDR3aa: CASSYQGNYGYTF; CDR3nt: TGTGCCAGCAGCTACCAGGGAAACTATGGCTACACCTTC; v_gene: TRBV7-3; len: 13; d_gene: .; abundance: .; j_gene: TRBJ1-2
CDR3aa: CSAPLRDLYGYTF; CDR3nt: TGCAGTGCCCCCCTAAGGGATCTCTATGGCTACACCTTC; v_gene: TRBV20-1; len: 13; d_gene: .; abundance: .; j_gene: TRBJ1-2
CDR3aa: CSVEGNQETQYF; CDR3nt: TGCAGCGTTGAGGGCAACCAAGAGACCCAGTACTTC; v_gene: TRBV29-1; len: 12; d_gene: .; abundance: .; j_gene: TRBJ2-5
CDR3aa: CASNPLNTEAFF; CDR3nt: TGTGCCAGCAACCCTCTCAACACTGAAGCTTTCTTT; v_gene: TRBV28; len: 12; d_gene: .; abundance: many; j_gene: TRBJ1-1
CDR3aa: CASSPDNNQPQHF; CDR3nt: TGCGCCAGCAGCCCGGACAACAATCAGCCCCAGCATTTT; v_gene: TRBV5-1; len: 13; d_gene: .; abundance: .; j_gene: TRBJ1-5
CDR3aa: CASSSFSGNTIYF; CDR3nt: TGTGCCAGTAGTTCCTTCAGTGGAAACACCATATATTTT; v_gene: TRBV19; len: 13; d_gene: .; abundance: .; j_gene: TRBJ1-3
CDR3aa: CASTGGVSSGNTIYF; CDR3nt: TGTGCCAGCACCGGAGGGGTTAGCTCTGGAAACACCATATATTTT; v_gene: TRBV6-1; len: 15; d_gene: .; abundance: many; j_gene: TRBJ1-3
CDR3aa: CAISETLNSPLHF; CDR3nt: TGTGCCATCAGTGAAACTTTAAATTCACCCCTCCACTTT; v_gene: TRBV10-3; len: 13; d_gene: .; abundance: many; j_gene: TRBJ1-6
CDR3aa: CATQGISYNEQFF; CDR3nt: TGTGCCACCCAGGGGATATCCTACAATGAGCAGTTCTTC; v_gene: TRBV7-8; len: 13; d_gene: .; abundance: few; j_gene: TRBJ2-1
CDR3aa: CASSQWEAGDTQYF; CDR3nt: TGCGCCAGCAGCCAATGGGAGGCCGGGGATACGCAGTATTTT; v_gene: TRBV4-1; len: 14; d_gene: .; abundance: few; j_gene: TRBJ2-3
CDR3aa: CASSGRQGSIGSSTEAFF; CDR3nt: TGTGCCAGCAGTGGCCGACAGGGTAGTATCGGAAGTAGCACTGAAGCTTTCTTT; v_gene: TRBV6-1; len: 18; d_gene: TRBD1; abundance: .; j_gene: TRBJ1-1
CDR3aa: CASSLTGTGYQPQHF; CDR3nt: TGTGCCAGCAGCTTGACCGGGACAGGGTATCAGCCCCAGCATTTT; v_gene: TRBV7-2; len: 15; d_gene: TRBD1; abundance: .; j_gene: TRBJ1-5
CDR3aa: CASSFSGTGGRRTEAFF; CDR3nt: TGTGCCAGCAGTTTTTCCGGGACAGGGGGTCGGAGGACTGAAGCTTTCTTT; v_gene: TRBV6-1; len: 17; d_gene: TRBD1; abundance: many; j_gene: TRBJ1-1